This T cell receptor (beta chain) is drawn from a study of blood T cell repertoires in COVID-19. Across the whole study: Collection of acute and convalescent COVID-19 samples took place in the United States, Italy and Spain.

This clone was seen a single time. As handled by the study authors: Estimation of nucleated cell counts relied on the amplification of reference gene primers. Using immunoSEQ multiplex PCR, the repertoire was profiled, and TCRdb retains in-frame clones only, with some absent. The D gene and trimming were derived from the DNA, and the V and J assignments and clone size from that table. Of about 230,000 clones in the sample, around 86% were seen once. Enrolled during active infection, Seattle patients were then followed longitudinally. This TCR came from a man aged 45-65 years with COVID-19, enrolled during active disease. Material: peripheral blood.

The CDR3 nucleotides read TGTGCCAGCAGCTCGGACAGGGGGAAATACGAGCAGTACTTC. It specifies CASSSDRGKYEQYF. This chain connects TRBV5-4 to TRBJ2-7, with 10 bases matching TRBD1. This CDR3 is built from 14 residues. After removal of 3 bases from V and 4 bases from J, the junction contained 4 bases not matched to a gene. Germline CDR1 is SGHNT and CDR2 is YYREEE (reference sequence). Drawing the rest from reference TRBV5-4 and TRBJ2-7, the complete variable domain is ETGVTQSPTHLIKTRGQQVTLRCSSQSGHNTVSWYQQALGQGPQFIFQYYREEENGRGNFPPRFSGLQFPNYSSELNVNALELDDSALYLCASSSDRGKYEQYFGPGTRLTVT.